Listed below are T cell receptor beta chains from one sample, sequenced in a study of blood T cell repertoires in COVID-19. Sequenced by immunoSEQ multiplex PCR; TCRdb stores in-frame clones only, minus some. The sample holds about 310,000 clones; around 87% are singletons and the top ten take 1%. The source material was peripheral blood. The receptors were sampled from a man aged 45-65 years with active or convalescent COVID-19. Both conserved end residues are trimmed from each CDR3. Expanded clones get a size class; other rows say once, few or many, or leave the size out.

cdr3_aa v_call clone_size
ASSLQGQGVSGNTIY TRBV5-5 .
ASSPSGTAATDTQY TRBV9 .
ASTGQEEQETQY TRBV21-1 .
ASSLVQASSNYGYT TRBV11-3 .
ASNDRGGWGYT TRBV28 .
ASSPTDSSGNTIY TRBV25-1 once
ASSLGQGDNEQF TRBV5-1 .
ASSRGPGGNTIY TRBV6-5 .
SARTGYGYT TRBV20-1 once
ASSLFLASAD TRBV28 .
ASSSAQEGQPQH TRBV5-5 .
ASSRGHVEAF TRBV6-5 .
ASSAVGGATQY TRBV2 .
APTYVAPTYNEQF TRBV23-1 .
ASSSTGVFGYT TRBV7-2 once
ASSPGMNLGNTIY TRBV25-1 .
ASSLMFLGASGELF TRBV7-9 .
ASSLWAGQYSNQPQH TRBV5-6 .
ASKNPPTGRTAGGYT TRBV2 .
AWSTLTGVVTDTQY TRBV30 .
ASSLGGLGQETQY TRBV5-5 .
ASSTQQGPQETQY TRBV19 .
SVLGSSSLANSGYT TRBV29-1 .
ASSQGQSNEKLF TRBV4-2 .
ASRREGGSSYNEQF TRBV28 .
ASSLGTGGFSYEQY TRBV11-2 .
ASKEGLAEAF TRBV2 .
ASSDRTHTEAF TRBV7-2 .
ASGQGTGEAF TRBV28 once
AIRGAQSDEQY TRBV10-3 once
AWRTGGLGEQY TRBV30 .
ASSSSSEQY TRBV3-1/TRBV3-2 .
ASSLFSRRGYEQY TRBV11-1 once
ASSQNFGGYYGYT TRBV14 .
ASSYGGATNYGYT TRBV6-5 .
AWSYESSYNSPLH TRBV30 once
ASSVDSPGKTQY TRBV9 .
ASSPDRGWNTEAF TRBV28 .
ASSDRVADTQY TRBV12-3/TRBV12-4 .
ASSVSRDRGINEQF TRBV9 .
ATRGNIEGEQY TRBV2 .
ASSRTGGPSGNTIY TRBV4-1 .
ASSQDNTGKNTDTQY TRBV4-2 .
ATSDSGTGGTGELF TRBV24-1 .
ASRSSGGRETQY TRBV12-2 .